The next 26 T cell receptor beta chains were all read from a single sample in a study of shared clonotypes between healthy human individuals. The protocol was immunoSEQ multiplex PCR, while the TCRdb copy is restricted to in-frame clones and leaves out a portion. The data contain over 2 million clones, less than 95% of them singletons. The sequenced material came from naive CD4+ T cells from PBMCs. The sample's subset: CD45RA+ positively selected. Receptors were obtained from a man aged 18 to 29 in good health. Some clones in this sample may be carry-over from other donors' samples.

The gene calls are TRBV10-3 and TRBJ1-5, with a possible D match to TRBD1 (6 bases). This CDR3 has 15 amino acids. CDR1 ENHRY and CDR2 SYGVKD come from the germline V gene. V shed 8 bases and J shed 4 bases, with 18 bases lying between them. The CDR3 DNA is TGTGCCATCCGGGGGCCGGGTCAGGGGAATCAGCCCCAGCATTTT. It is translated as CAIRGPGQGNQPQHF.

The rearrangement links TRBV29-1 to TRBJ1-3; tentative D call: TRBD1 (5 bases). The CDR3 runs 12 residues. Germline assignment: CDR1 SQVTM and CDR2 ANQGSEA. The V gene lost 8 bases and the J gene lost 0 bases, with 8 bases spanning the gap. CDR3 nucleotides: TGCAGCACCCAGGGCTCTGGAAACACCATATATTTT. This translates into CSTQGSGNTIYF.

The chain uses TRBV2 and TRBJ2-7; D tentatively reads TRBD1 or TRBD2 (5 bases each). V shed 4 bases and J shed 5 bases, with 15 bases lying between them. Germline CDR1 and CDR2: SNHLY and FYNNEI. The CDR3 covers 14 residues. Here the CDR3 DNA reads TGTGCCAGCAGTGTTCTACCCGGGACCCACGAGCAGTACTTC. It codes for CASSVLPGTHEQYF.

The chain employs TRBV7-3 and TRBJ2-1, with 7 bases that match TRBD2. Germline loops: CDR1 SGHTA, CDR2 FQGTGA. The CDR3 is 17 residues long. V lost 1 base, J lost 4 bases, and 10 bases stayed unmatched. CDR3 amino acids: CASSLSLAATRYNEQFF. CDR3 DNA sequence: TGTGCCAGCAGCTTAAGCCTAGCGGCCACACGATACAATGAGCAGTTCTTC.

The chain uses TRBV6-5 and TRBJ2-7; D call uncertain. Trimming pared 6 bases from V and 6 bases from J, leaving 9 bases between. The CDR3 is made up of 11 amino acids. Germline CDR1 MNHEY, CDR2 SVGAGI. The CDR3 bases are TGTGCCAGCAGGGATGGTCCCGAGCAGTACTTC. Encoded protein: CASRDGPEQYF.

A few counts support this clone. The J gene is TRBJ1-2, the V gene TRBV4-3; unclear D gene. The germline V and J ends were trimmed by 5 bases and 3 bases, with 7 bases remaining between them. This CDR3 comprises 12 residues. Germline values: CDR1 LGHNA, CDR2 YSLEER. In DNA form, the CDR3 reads TGCGCCAGCAGCTGGGGAGACTATGGCTACACCTTC. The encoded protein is CASSWGDYGYTF.

The CDR3 region has the DNA TGTGCCAGCTCACCCGGCAAGGGGGACAATGAGCAGTTCTTC. It yields the protein CASSPGKGDNEQFF. The chain carries TRBV18 and TRBJ2-1; a weak D match, TRBD1 (6 bases). The CDR3 runs to 14 residues. Trimming removed 3 bases at V and 5 bases at J, with 11 bases between. Germline V CDR1 and CDR2: KGHSH, LQKENI.

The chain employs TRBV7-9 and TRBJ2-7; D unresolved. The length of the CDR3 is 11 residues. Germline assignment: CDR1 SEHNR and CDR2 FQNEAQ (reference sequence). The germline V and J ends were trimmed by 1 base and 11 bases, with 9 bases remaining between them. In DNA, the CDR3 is TGTGCCAGCAGCTTAGGACGCGATGAGTACTTC. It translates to CASSLGRDEYF.

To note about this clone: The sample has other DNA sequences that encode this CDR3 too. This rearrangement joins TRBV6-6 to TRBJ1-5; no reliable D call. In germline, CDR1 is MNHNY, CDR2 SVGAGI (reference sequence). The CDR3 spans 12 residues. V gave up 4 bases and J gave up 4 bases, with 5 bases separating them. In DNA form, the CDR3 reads TGTGCCAGCAGTTCCGGGAATCAGCCCCAGCATTTT. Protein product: CASSSGNQPQHF.

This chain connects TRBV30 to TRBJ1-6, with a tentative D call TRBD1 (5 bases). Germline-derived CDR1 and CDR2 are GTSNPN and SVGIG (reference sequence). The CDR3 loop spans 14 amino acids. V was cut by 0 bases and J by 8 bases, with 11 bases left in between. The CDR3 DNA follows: TGTGCCTGGAGTGTAGTCGGGGGGGATTCACCCCTCCACTTT. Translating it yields CAWSVVGGDSPLHF.

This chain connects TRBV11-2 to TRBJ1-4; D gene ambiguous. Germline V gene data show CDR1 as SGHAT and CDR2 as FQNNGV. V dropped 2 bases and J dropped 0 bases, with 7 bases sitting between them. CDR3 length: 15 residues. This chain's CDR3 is CASSLRLSTNEKLFF. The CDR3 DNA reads TGTGCCAGCAGCTTAAGACTTTCAACTAATGAAAAACTGTTTTTT.

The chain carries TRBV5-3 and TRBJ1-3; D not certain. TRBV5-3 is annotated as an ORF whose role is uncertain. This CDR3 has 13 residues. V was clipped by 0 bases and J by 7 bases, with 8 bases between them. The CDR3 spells CARSLEGINTIYF. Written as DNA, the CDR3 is TGTGCCAGAAGCTTGGAAGGGATCAACACCATATATTTT.

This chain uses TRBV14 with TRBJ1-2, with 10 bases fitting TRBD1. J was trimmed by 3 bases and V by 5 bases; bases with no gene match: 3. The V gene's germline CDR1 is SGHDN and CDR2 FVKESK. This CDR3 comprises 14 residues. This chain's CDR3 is CASSGQGGDYGYTF. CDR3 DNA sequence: TGTGCCAGCAGCGGACAGGGGGGGGACTATGGCTACACCTTC.

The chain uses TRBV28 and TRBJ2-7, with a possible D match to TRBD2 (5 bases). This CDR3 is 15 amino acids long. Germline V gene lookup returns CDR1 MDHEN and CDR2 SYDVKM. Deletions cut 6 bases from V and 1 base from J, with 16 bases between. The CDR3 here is CASSQHGDPSYEQYF. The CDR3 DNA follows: TGTGCCAGCAGCCAACACGGGGATCCGTCCTACGAGCAGTACTTC.

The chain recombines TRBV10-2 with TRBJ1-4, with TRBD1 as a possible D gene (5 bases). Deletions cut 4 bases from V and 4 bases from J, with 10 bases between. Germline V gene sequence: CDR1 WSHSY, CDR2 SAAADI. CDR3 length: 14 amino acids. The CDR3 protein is CASSGGGLNEKLFF. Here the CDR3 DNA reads TGCGCCAGCAGTGGCGGGGGTCTTAATGAAAAACTGTTTTTT.

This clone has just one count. CDR3 region: CASSGGRHYNEQFF. The CDR3, as DNA: TGTGCCAGCAGCGGGGGACGGCACTACAATGAGCAGTTCTTC. J is TRBJ2-1 and V is TRBV9; D is perhaps TRBD1 or TRBD2 (5 bases each). CDR1 and CDR2 from the germline V gene are SGDLS and YYNGEE. Trimming took 3 bases from V and 3 from J, leaving 10 bases between them. The CDR3 loop spans 14 amino acids.

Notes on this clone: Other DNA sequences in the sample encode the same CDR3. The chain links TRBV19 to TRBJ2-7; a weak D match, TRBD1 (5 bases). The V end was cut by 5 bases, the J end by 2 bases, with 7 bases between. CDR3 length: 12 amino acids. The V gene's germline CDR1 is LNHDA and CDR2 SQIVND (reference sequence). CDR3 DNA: TGTGCCAGTAGTGACAGAACCTACGAGCAGTACTTC. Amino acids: CASSDRTYEQYF.

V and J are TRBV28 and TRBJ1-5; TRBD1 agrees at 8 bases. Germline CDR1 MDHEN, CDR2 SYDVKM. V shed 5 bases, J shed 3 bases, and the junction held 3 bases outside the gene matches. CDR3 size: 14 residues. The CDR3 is CASSPGGPNQPQHF. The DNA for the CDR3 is TGTGCCAGCAGTCCAGGGGGCCCCAATCAGCCCCAGCATTTT.

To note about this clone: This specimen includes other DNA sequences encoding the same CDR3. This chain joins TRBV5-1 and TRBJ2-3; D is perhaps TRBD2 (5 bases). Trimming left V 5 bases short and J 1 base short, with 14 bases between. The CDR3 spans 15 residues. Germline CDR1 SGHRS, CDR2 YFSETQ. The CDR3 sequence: CASSLSGPGTDTQYF. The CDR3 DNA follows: TGCGCCAGCAGTCTGAGCGGACCCGGCACAGATACGCAGTATTTT.

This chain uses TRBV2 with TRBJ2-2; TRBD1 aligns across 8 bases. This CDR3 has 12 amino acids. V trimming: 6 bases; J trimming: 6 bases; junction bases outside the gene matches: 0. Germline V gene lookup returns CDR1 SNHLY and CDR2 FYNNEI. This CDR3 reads CASRQGAGELFF. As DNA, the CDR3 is TGTGCCAGCAGACAGGGGGCCGGGGAGCTGTTTTTT.

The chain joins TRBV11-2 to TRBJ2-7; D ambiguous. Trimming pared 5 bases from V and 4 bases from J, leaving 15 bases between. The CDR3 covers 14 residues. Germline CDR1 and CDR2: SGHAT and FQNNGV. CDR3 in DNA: TGTGCCAGCAGCCGCGGACCCGACCGATACGAGCAGTACTTC. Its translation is CASSRGPDRYEQYF.

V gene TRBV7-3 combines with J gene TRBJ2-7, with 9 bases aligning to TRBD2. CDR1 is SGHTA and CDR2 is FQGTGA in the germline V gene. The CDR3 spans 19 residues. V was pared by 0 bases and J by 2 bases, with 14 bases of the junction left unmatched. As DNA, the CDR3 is TGTGCCAGCAGCTTAACGATAGTTTGGCGGGAGGGTGAAACCTACGAGCAGTACTTC. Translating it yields CASSLTIVWREGETYEQYF.

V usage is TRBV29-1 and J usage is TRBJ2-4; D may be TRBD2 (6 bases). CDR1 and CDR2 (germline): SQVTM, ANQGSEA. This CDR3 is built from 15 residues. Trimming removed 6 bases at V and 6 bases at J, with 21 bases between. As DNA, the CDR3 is TGCAGCGTGAAGGGAGGAGCGGGTGGGGGAAACATTCAGTACTTC. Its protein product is CSVKGGAGGGNIQYF.

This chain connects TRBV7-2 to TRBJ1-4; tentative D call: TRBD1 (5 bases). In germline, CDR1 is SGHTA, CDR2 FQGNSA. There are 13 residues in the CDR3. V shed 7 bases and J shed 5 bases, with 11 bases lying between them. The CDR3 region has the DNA TGTGCCAGCAAGGGGCAGCAGAATGAAAAACTGTTTTTT. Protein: CASKGQQNEKLFF. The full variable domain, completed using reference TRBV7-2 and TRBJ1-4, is GAGVSQSPSNKVTEKGKDVELRCDPISGHTALYWYRQSLGQGLEFLIYFQGNSAPDKSGLPSDRFSAERTGGSVSTLTIQRTQQEDSAVYLCASKGQQNEKLFFGSGTQLSVL.

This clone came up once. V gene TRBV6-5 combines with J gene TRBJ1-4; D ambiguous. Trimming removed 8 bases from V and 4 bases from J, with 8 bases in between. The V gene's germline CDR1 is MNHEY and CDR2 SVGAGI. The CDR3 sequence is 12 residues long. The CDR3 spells CASGQNNEKLFF. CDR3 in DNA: TGTGCCAGCGGGCAGAATAATGAAAAACTGTTTTTT.

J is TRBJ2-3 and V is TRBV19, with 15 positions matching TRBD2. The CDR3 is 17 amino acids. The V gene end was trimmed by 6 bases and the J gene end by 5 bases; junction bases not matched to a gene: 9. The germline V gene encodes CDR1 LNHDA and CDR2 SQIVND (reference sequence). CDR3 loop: CASSLGLAGGVGDTQYF. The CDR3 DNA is TGTGCCAGTAGCTTGGGACTAGCGGGAGGTGTAGGAGATACGCAGTATTTT.